This is a list of T cell receptor beta chains from one sample in a study of T cell responses to AZD1222 COVID-19 vaccine. Using immunoSEQ multiplex PCR, the repertoire was profiled, and TCRdb retains in-frame clones only, with some absent. This sample has approximately 180,000 clones, with around 90% found just once. The source material was peripheral blood, sampled on day 0 of AZD1222 vaccination. These receptor sequences come from an adult in good health. CDR3s include the opening cysteine and the closing phenylalanine or tryptophan. Fields, in order: J gene, D gene, CDR3 length, V gene, CDR3 protein, CDR3 DNA. D genes are given only for firm matches.

J gene: TRBJ2-5; D gene: TRBD2; CDR3 length: 16; V gene: TRBV7-2; CDR3 protein: CASRPRGGRAGETQYF; CDR3 DNA: TGTGCCAGCAGACCGAGGGGTGGGAGGGCTGGAGAGACCCAGTACTTC
J gene: TRBJ2-7; D gene: NA; CDR3 length: 12; V gene: TRBV10-3; CDR3 protein: CAISPRADEQYF; CDR3 DNA: TGTGCCATCAGTCCACGGGCCGACGAGCAGTACTTC
J gene: TRBJ1-1; D gene: NA; CDR3 length: 14; V gene: TRBV19; CDR3 protein: CASSIGTGKSGAFF; CDR3 DNA: TGTGCCAGTAGTATAGGGACGGGAAAGAGTGGGGCTTTCTTT
J gene: TRBJ2-1; D gene: TRBD2; CDR3 length: 17; V gene: TRBV2; CDR3 protein: CASSEARTSGRRDEQFF; CDR3 DNA: TGTGCCAGCAGTGAAGCCCGAACTAGCGGGAGAAGGGATGAGCAGTTCTTC
J gene: TRBJ2-7; D gene: NA; CDR3 length: 15; V gene: TRBV11-2; CDR3 protein: CASSLAAGPSYEQYF; CDR3 DNA: TGTGCCAGCAGCTTAGCTGCGGGACCCTCCTACGAGCAGTACTTC
J gene: TRBJ2-3; D gene: TRBD1; CDR3 length: 15; V gene: TRBV27; CDR3 protein: CASSPDRGEEDTQYF; CDR3 DNA: TGTGCCAGCAGTCCTGACAGGGGAGAGGAGGATACGCAGTATTTT
J gene: TRBJ2-1; D gene: TRBD2; CDR3 length: 15; V gene: TRBV30; CDR3 protein: CAFSPPREGNNEQFF; CDR3 DNA: TGCGCTTTCAGCCCCCCCAGGGAGGGAAACAATGAGCAGTTCTTC
J gene: TRBJ1-3; D gene: NA; CDR3 length: 15; V gene: TRBV4-1; CDR3 protein: CASSQQQIPGNTIYF; CDR3 DNA: TGCGCCAGCAGCCAACAACAGATCCCTGGAAACACCATATATTTT
J gene: TRBJ2-5; D gene: TRBD1; CDR3 length: 14; V gene: TRBV30; CDR3 protein: CAWNHRGGGETQYF; CDR3 DNA: TGTGCCTGGAATCACAGGGGCGGTGGAGAGACCCAGTACTTC
J gene: TRBJ1-1; D gene: NA; CDR3 length: 14; V gene: TRBV15; CDR3 protein: CATSRERENTEAFF; CDR3 DNA: TGTGCCACCAGCAGAGAGAGGGAGAACACTGAAGCTTTCTTT